A single sample is the source of the 27 T cell receptor beta chains below, sequenced in a study of a mutant IDH1 vaccine in newly diagnosed glioma. Their antigens are not known. Measured with immunoSEQ multiplex PCR; TCRdb has only the in-frame clones, and not every one. Of some 57,000 clones listed, 76% are singletons. Sample time point: week 47, end of study. Each dose delivered 300 ug of mutant IDH1 20-mer peptide subcutaneously with imiquimod. Specimen: PBMCs, collected from a glioma patient whose treatment included an IDH1 peptide vaccine. These TCRs come from a woman aged 40 to 55 with glioma. Some clones in this sample may be carry-over from other donors' samples.

The CDR3 region has the DNA TGCGCCAGCAGCCACCTAACCACCGATGGCTACACCTTC. It encodes CASSHLTTDGYTF. The V gene is TRBV4-1, the J gene TRBJ1-2; D is ambiguous. Trimming removed 3 bases from V and 6 bases from J, with 11 bases in between. This CDR3 spans 13 amino acids. The germline gives CDR1 MGHRA, CDR2 YSYEKL.

This chain joins TRBV29-1 and TRBJ2-1; 13 bases match TRBD2. The CDR3 spans 15 residues. CDR1 SQVTM and CDR2 ANQGSEA come from the germline V gene. J lost 5 bases, V lost 7 bases, and 8 bases had no gene match. This CDR3 is CSGQPGLAGNNEQFF. The CDR3 DNA reads TGCAGCGGTCAACCGGGACTAGCGGGGAACAATGAGCAGTTCTTC.

The J gene is TRBJ2-7, the V gene TRBV27, with a weak D call TRBD1 (6 bases). Germline assignment: CDR1 MNHEY and CDR2 SMNVEV (reference sequence). Trimming stripped 4 bases from V and 4 bases from J, with 11 bases between. This CDR3 comprises 13 residues. This CDR3 is CASSSATGYEQYF. CDR3 nucleotides: TGTGCCAGCAGTTCCGCGACAGGTTACGAGCAGTACTTC.

The chain uses TRBV27 and TRBJ1-2, with a possible D match to TRBD1 (6 bases). Germline V gene lookup returns CDR1 MNHEY and CDR2 SMNVEV (reference sequence). This CDR3 is built from 12 residues. The ends were cut back, 7 bases at V and 3 bases at J, with 9 bases in the middle. Here the CDR3 DNA reads TGTGCCAGCATGGACAGCTACTATGGCTACACCTTC. Amino acids: CASMDSYYGYTF.

The chain carries TRBV9 and TRBJ1-6, with 9 bases that match TRBD1. Germline-derived CDR1 and CDR2 are SGDLS and YYNGEE. This CDR3 comprises 16 residues. J lost 4 bases, V lost 4 bases, and 6 bases had no gene match. The CDR3 here is CASSQRDREYNSPLHF. As DNA, the CDR3 is TGTGCCAGCAGCCAGAGGGACAGGGAGTATAATTCACCCCTCCACTTT. The whole variable domain, remainder taken from reference TRBV9 and TRBJ1-6, is DSGVTQTPKHLITATGQRVTLRCSPRSGDLSVYWYQQSLDQGLQFLIQYYNGEERAKGNILERFSAQQFPDLHSELNLSSLELGDSALYFCASSQRDREYNSPLHFGNGTRLTVT.

The chain employs TRBV9 and TRBJ2-1; D gene ambiguous. CDR1 SGDLS and CDR2 YYNGEE come from the germline V gene. Trimming removed 0 bases from V and 7 bases from J, with 14 bases in between. This CDR3 comprises 15 residues. The CDR3 bases are TGTGCCAGCAGCGTAGCGGGCCCCGGATCGAATGAGCAGTTCTTC. Translating gives CASSVAGPGSNEQFF.

The chain recombines TRBV15 with TRBJ1-5; D unresolved. Trimming removed 3 bases from V and 4 bases from J, with 10 bases in between. This CDR3 has 14 amino acids. Looked up from germline, CDR1 is LNHNV and CDR2 is YYDKDF (reference sequence). The DNA of the CDR3 is TGTGCCACCAGCAGCGGGATAGGGAATCAGCCCCAGCATTTT. It codes for CATSSGIGNQPQHF.

In DNA, the CDR3 is TGCAGTGCCACCCACCAGGATGAAGCTTTCTTT. Amino acids: CSATHQDEAFF. The chain combines TRBV20-1 with TRBJ1-1; D gene uncertain. Germline V gene lookup returns CDR1 DFQATT and CDR2 SNEGSKA (reference sequence). The CDR3 length is 11 residues. V was clipped by 6 bases and J by 7 bases, with 12 bases between them.

This chain joins TRBV7-9 and TRBJ2-7; TRBD2 aligns across 7 bases. The germline V gene has CDR1 SEHNR and CDR2 FQNEAQ (reference sequence). The junction had 8 bases not matched to a gene; V was cut back by 1 base and J by 2 bases. This CDR3 comprises 16 residues. Written as DNA, the CDR3 is TGTGCCAGCAGCTTAGATGTAGCTAGCGGTACCTACGAGCAGTACTTC. Translation gives CASSLDVASGTYEQYF. Using reference TRBV7-9 and TRBJ2-7 for the parts outside the CDR3, the full variable domain is DTGVSQNPRHKITKRGQNVTFRCDPISEHNRLYWYRQTLGQGPEFLTYFQNEAQLEKSRLLSDRFSAERPKGSFSTLEIQRTEQGDSAMYLCASSLDVASGTYEQYFGPGTRLTVT.

This chain links TRBV5-1 with TRBJ1-2; D is ambiguous. CDR3 length: 13 residues. The germline CDR1 and CDR2 sequences are SGHRS and YFSETQ. V lost 0 bases to trimming and J lost 2 bases, with 5 bases between them. Written as DNA, the CDR3 is TGCGCCAGCAGCTTGGAACAGAACTATGGCTACACCTTC. Translation: CASSLEQNYGYTF.

The V and J genes are TRBV30 and TRBJ1-1; TRBD1 matches at 7 bases. CDR3 length: 17 amino acids. CDR1 GTSNPN and CDR2 SVGIG come from the germline V gene (reference sequence). Germline trimming cut 2 bases from V and 0 bases from J; bases unmatched to any gene: 12. For the CDR3, the DNA is TGTGCCTGGAGTAGCACCAGGGGGGCACTCATGAACACTGAAGCTTTCTTT. Residues: CAWSSTRGALMNTEAFF.

CDR3 sequence reads: CASSFGGVGGPETQYF. The CDR3 DNA follows: TGCGCCAGCAGCTTCGGAGGTGTGGGGGGGCCAGAGACCCAGTACTTC. J is TRBJ2-5 and V is TRBV5-1, with a weak D call TRBD2 (7 bases). The CDR3 extends over 16 amino acids. The germline gives CDR1 SGHRS, CDR2 YFSETQ. Deletions cut 2 bases from V and 4 bases from J, with 18 bases between.

The chain uses TRBV4-3 and TRBJ1-5; 10 bases match TRBD1. This CDR3 spans 13 amino acids. Germline loops: CDR1 LGHNA, CDR2 YSLEER. The junction had 0 bases not matched to a gene; V was cut back by 3 bases and J by 7 bases. The CDR3 coding sequence is TGCGCCAGCAGCCAGGACAGGGGGCAGCCCCAGCATTTT. Translated: CASSQDRGQPQHF.

This clone appeared a few times. CDR3 protein: CASLQGAVDQPQHF. As DNA, the CDR3 is TGTGCCAGCCTCCAGGGGGCAGTTGATCAGCCCCAGCATTTT. The chain combines TRBV9 with TRBJ1-5; 8 bases match TRBD1. The CDR3 extends over 14 amino acids. Germline CDR1 SGDLS, CDR2 YYNGEE. The junction had 8 bases not matched to a gene; V was cut back by 7 bases and J by 5 bases.

This chain links TRBV6-5 with TRBJ1-2, with TRBD1 identical over 7 bases. Per germline, CDR1 MNHEY and CDR2 SVGAGI. The CDR3 has 12 amino acids. The J segment lost 6 bases and the V segment lost 4 bases, leaving 2 bases of the junction unmatched. The DNA of the CDR3 is TGTGCCAGCAGTTTCCAGGGGGATGGCTACACCTTC. Protein product: CASSFQGDGYTF.

This clone showed up just a few times. J is TRBJ1-3 and V is TRBV18; TRBD1 matches at 7 bases. Trimming removed 10 bases from V and 0 bases from J; junction bases left unmatched: 21. Germline V gene data show CDR1 as KGHSH and CDR2 as LQKENI. The CDR3 has 19 amino acids. In nucleotides, the CDR3 is TGTGCCAACCGTCGGGACAGCGGGTGGGATCTATTCTCTGGAAACACCATATATTTT. Amino acids: CANRRDSGWDLFSGNTIYF.

The chain employs TRBV27 and TRBJ1-4; weak D call: TRBD1 (5 bases). CDR1 and CDR2 (germline): MNHEY, SMNVEV (reference sequence). The CDR3 has 15 amino acids. V lost 6 bases and J lost 5, with 16 bases in between. CDR3 nucleotides: TGTGCCAGCAGAGCCTCAGGGACCCGGAATGAAAAACTGTTTTTT. This translates into CASRASGTRNEKLFF.

This sequence joins TRBV29-1 and TRBJ1-2; 8 nucleotides agree with TRBD1. V gave up 2 bases and J gave up 7 bases; unmatched junction bases: 9. From germline, CDR1 is SQVTM and CDR2 ANQGSEA. The CDR3 sequence is 14 residues long. CDR3 bases: TGCAGCGTTGAACAAGGCAGGGGGCGAGGTGGCTACACCTTC. Translated: CSVEQGRGRGGYTF. Filled out from reference TRBV29-1 and TRBJ1-2, the complete variable domain reads SAVISQKPSRDICQRGTSLTIQCQVDSQVTMMFWYRQQPGQSLTLIATANQGSEATYESGFVIDKFPISRPNLTFSTLTVSNMSPEDSSIYLCSVEQGRGRGGYTFGSGTRLTVV.

The chain carries TRBV5-1 and TRBJ1-2, with D maybe TRBD1 (5 bases). V shed 3 bases and J shed 6 bases, with 15 bases lying between them. Germline V gives CDR1 SGHRS, CDR2 YFSETQ. This CDR3 is built from 14 residues. The CDR3 protein is CASSSMGTHHGYTF. Written as DNA, the CDR3 is TGCGCCAGCAGCTCGATGGGGACGCACCATGGCTACACCTTC.

The rearrangement joins TRBV19 to TRBJ1-2; 8 nucleotides match TRBD1. Germline V gene data show CDR1 as LNHDA and CDR2 as SQIVND (reference sequence). CDR3 length: 13 residues. J gave up 7 bases and V 9 bases, and 10 bases lay outside the gene matches. For the CDR3, the DNA is TGTGCCAGCTCCTTGGACAGGGACTCTGGCTACACCTTC. Translated, it gives CASSLDRDSGYTF.

The chain joins TRBV5-6 to TRBJ1-3, with a possible D match to TRBD1 (6 bases). Deletions cut 2 bases from V and 0 bases from J, with 15 bases between. Germline CDR1 SGHDT, CDR2 YYEEEE. The CDR3 contains 17 residues. CDR3 coding DNA: TGTGCCAGCAGCTTCGAGTACAGGGTAAACTCTGGAAACACCATATATTTT. Amino acid sequence: CASSFEYRVNSGNTIYF.

The chain couples TRBV27 to TRBJ1-6; 8 nucleotides line up with TRBD1. The V segment lost 6 bases and the J segment 3 bases; nucleotides outside the gene matches: 10. The CDR3 is made up of 17 amino acids. CDR1 is MNHEY and CDR2 is SMNVEV in the germline V gene (reference sequence). The CDR3 sequence is CASRWTGSGFYNSPLHF. Written as DNA, the CDR3 is TGTGCCAGCAGGTGGACAGGGAGCGGCTTCTATAATTCACCCCTCCACTTT.

The chain recombines TRBV21-1 with TRBJ2-1; no check of the table's D call, TRBD2, against the DNA was made. TRBV21-1 is assigned pseudogene status. The CDR3 sequence is 15 residues long. The CDR3 bases are TGTGCCAGCAGCGCACACGGGGGGGGATTACATGAGCAGTTCTTC. Amino acid sequence: CASSAHGGGLHEQFF.

The chain employs TRBV11-2 and TRBJ1-5; no clear D gene. Per the germline V gene, CDR1 is SGHAT and CDR2 is FQNNGV. V lost 7 bases and J lost 0, with 7 bases in between. The CDR3 sequence is 13 residues long. The DNA of the CDR3 is TGTGCCAGCACCCAATTTAGCAATCAGCCCCAGCATTTT. Translated: CASTQFSNQPQHF.

This clone was recorded a few times. The rearrangement joins TRBV10-1 to TRBJ2-7; 10 nucleotides line up with TRBD2. Looked up from germline, CDR1 is WNHNN and CDR2 is SYGVQD (reference sequence). With V trimmed by 6 bases and J by 0 bases, 2 bases remained unmatched. This CDR3 has 14 amino acids. DNA for the CDR3: TGCGCCAGCAGCCCTAGCGGGAGCTCCTACGAGCAGTACTTC. Amino acid sequence: CASSPSGSSYEQYF.

The chain is built from TRBV29-1 and TRBJ2-7; 7 bases are shared with TRBD1. Germline CDR1 and CDR2: SQVTM and ANQGSEA. The V and J ends lost 3 bases and 4 bases, in that order; junction bases with no gene match: 3. This CDR3 is built from 12 residues. CDR3 DNA sequence: TGCAGCGTTGAGGCAGGGGGTTACGAGCAGTACTTC. Its translation: CSVEAGGYEQYF.

J is TRBJ1-2 and V is TRBV7-2; D is uncertain. The CDR3 has 12 amino acids. Germline V gene sequence: CDR1 SGHTA, CDR2 FQGNSA. Trimming pared 5 bases from V and 7 bases from J, leaving 11 bases between. CDR3 in amino acids: CASSTTRVGYTF. For the CDR3, the DNA is TGTGCCAGCAGCACCACTAGGGTTGGCTACACCTTC.